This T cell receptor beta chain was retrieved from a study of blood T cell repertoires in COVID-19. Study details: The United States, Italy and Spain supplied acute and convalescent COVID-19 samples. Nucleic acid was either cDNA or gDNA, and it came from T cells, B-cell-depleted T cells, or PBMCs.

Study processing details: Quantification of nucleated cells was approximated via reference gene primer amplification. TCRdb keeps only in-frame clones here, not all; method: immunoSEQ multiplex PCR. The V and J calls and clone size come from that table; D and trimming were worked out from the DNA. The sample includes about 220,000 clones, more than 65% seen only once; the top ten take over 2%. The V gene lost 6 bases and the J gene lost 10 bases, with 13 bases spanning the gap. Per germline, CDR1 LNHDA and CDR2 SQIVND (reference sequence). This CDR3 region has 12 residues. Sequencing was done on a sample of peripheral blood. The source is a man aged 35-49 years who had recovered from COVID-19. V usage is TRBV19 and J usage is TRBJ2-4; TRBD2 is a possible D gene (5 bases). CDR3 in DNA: TGTGCCAGTAGCCCTAATGCGGGTATTCAGTACTTC. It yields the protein CASSPNAGIQYF.